These 12 T cell receptor beta chains came from one sample sequenced in a study of brain T cells in children with intractable seizures. The time point: blood from clinic visit 5 months post-surgery; TSC patient then seizure free. The protocol was immunoSEQ multiplex PCR, while the TCRdb copy is restricted to in-frame clones and leaves out a portion. The data hold 300,000 to 400,000 clones, with about 94% observed a single time. Sequencing was performed on peripheral blood, taken approximately 5 months after surgery. These receptors all stem from a boy under three years old with tuberous sclerosis and intractable seizures.

The chain uses TRBV5-6 and TRBJ2-5, with D uncertain. V lost 4 bases and J lost 5, with 9 bases in between. Germline-derived CDR1 and CDR2 are SGHDT and YYEEEE. CDR3 size: 12 residues. CDR3 DNA: TGTGCCAGCAGCCGTGGTGGGGAGACCCAGTACTTC. Its translation: CASSRGGETQYF.

The gene calls are TRBV6-5 and TRBJ2-7, with 10 positions matching TRBD1. The CDR3 covers 16 residues. Germline V CDR1 and CDR2: MNHEY, SVGAGI. J was trimmed by 3 bases and V by 2 bases; bases with no gene match: 7. The CDR3 protein is CASSYGATGGFYEQYF. The CDR3, as DNA: TGTGCCAGCAGTTACGGCGCGACAGGGGGCTTCTACGAGCAGTACTTC.

There are a few counts of this clone. The chain uses TRBV19 and TRBJ2-7, with TRBD2 as a possible D gene (6 bases). Per germline, CDR1 LNHDA and CDR2 SQIVND (reference sequence). V lost 1 base to trimming and J lost 2 bases, with 12 bases between them. The CDR3 has 15 amino acids. The CDR3 spells CASSIAGGEAYEQYF. For the CDR3, the DNA is TGTGCCAGTAGTATAGCGGGCGGGGAAGCCTACGAGCAGTACTTC. Full variable domain (missing parts from reference TRBV19 and TRBJ2-7): DGGITQSPKYLFRKEGQNVTLSCEQNLNHDAMYWYRQDPGQGLRLIYYSQIVNDFQKGDIAEGYSVSREKKESFPLTVTSAQKNPTAFYLCASSIAGGEAYEQYFGPGTRLTVT.

The CDR3 coding sequence is TGTGCCAGCAGTTTAGCCCGGGGGGGGGTCTACACCTTC. Its protein product is CASSLARGGVYTF. The chain joins TRBV27 to TRBJ1-2, with D perhaps TRBD1 (5 bases). The V gene's germline CDR1 is MNHEY and CDR2 SMNVEV (reference sequence). V lost 2 bases and J 10 bases, leaving 14 bases between the germline ends. This CDR3 spans 13 amino acids.

This clone occurred a few times. The chain employs TRBV13 and TRBJ2-7, with D perhaps TRBD1 (6 bases). The CDR3 consists of 15 residues. With 5 bases removed from V and 0 bases from J, the gap between germline ends came to 14 bases. Germline CDR1 and CDR2: PRHDT and FYEKMQ (reference sequence). CDR3 nucleotides: TGTGCCAGCAGCATCGCACGGACAGCCTCCTACGAGCAGTACTTC. The encoded protein is CASSIARTASYEQYF.

J is TRBJ2-3 and V is TRBV30, with 9 nucleotides matching TRBD1. CDR1 and CDR2 from the germline V gene are GTSNPN and SVGIG (reference sequence). CDR3 length: 18 amino acids. V was pared by 0 bases and J by 5 bases, with 15 bases of the junction left unmatched. This chain's CDR3 is CAWSVDSLQGQGLDTQYF. Here the CDR3 DNA reads TGTGCCTGGAGTGTAGACTCCCTCCAGGGACAGGGATTAGATACGCAGTATTTT.

The chain employs TRBV7-2 and TRBJ2-7; 8 bases agree with TRBD2. CDR1 and CDR2 (germline): SGHTA, FQGNSA. V lost 0 bases and J lost 3; bases outside the gene matches: 1. CDR3 size: 14 residues. This CDR3 is CASSLAAGGYEQYF. The CDR3 DNA follows: TGTGCCAGCAGCTTAGCTGCGGGGGGCTACGAGCAGTACTTC. The full variable domain, its missing parts supplied by reference TRBV7-2 and TRBJ2-7, is GAGVSQSPSNKVTEKGKDVELRCDPISGHTALYWYRQSLGQGLEFLIYFQGNSAPDKSGLPSDRFSAERTGGSVSTLTIQRTQQEDSAVYLCASSLAAGGYEQYFGPGTRLTVT.

The chain carries TRBV19 and TRBJ1-1, with D possibly matching TRBD1 (6 bases). With 5 bases removed from V and 10 bases from J, the gap between germline ends came to 17 bases. The CDR3 covers 13 residues. The germline gives CDR1 LNHDA, CDR2 SQIVND (reference sequence). The CDR3 sequence: CASSVTGLRGAFF. CDR3 sequence (DNA): TGTGCCAGTAGTGTTACAGGGCTGAGGGGAGCTTTCTTT.

The chain employs TRBV30 and TRBJ1-2, with 7 bases aligning to TRBD1. Unmatched junction bases numbered 2, after V lost 5 bases and J lost 2 bases. Germline loops: CDR1 GTSNPN, CDR2 SVGIG (reference sequence). The CDR3 totals 12 residues. Here the CDR3 reads CAWDRANYGYTF. Written as DNA, the CDR3 is TGTGCCTGGGACAGGGCGAACTATGGCTACACCTTC.

The V gene is TRBV14, the J gene TRBJ1-4; D not resolved. Germline V gene data show CDR1 as SGHDN and CDR2 as FVKESK. Deletions cut 3 bases from V and 7 bases from J, with 3 bases between. The CDR3 loop spans 11 amino acids. The CDR3 reads CASSHGEKLFF. CDR3 in DNA: TGTGCCAGCAGCCACGGTGAAAAACTGTTTTTT.

This sequence joins TRBV11-3 and TRBJ2-7; a weak D match, TRBD1 (6 bases). Trimming shortened V by 8 bases and J by 2 bases, and 16 bases separated the two germline ends. The CDR3 spans 14 residues. The germline V gene encodes CDR1 SGHNT and CDR2 YENEEA. CDR3 sequence reads: CASGRDKPPYEQYF. In nucleotides, the CDR3 is TGTGCCAGCGGCCGGGACAAGCCCCCCTACGAGCAGTACTTC.

The rearrangement links TRBV3-1 (or the pseudogene TRBV3-2) to TRBJ1-2, with 10 bases fitting TRBD1. With 1 base clipped from V and 10 bases from J, the junction kept 6 bases outside the gene matches. There are 14 residues in the CDR3. CDR1 and CDR2 from the germline V gene are LGHDT and YNNKEL (reference sequence). The CDR3 nucleotides read TGTGCCAGCAGCCAAGGGGGGGGACAGGGGATCTACACCTTC. The encoded protein is CASSQGGGQGIYTF.